This is a list of T cell receptor beta chains from one sample in a study of blood T cell repertoires in COVID-19. Profiling relied on immunoSEQ multiplex PCR, and the TCRdb table lists in-frame clones only, not all of them. Among roughly 160,000 clones listed, approximately 84% were seen once. Sequenced sample: PBMCs or T cells enriched from blood (not recorded which). The receptors shown here come from a woman between 50 and 59 years old who had recovered from COVID-19. CDR3s include the opening cysteine and the closing phenylalanine or tryptophan. The D gene is left open where the match is weak. Rows may omit the clone size; those that give it use once, few, many or a size class.

D | size | J | V | DNA | CDR3
TRBD2 | - | TRBJ2-1 | TRBV27 | TGTGCCAGCAGCCCGCTAGCGGGGGTCTACAATGAGCAGTTCTTC | CASSPLAGVYNEQFF
- | - | TRBJ1-2 | TRBV6-4 | TGTGCCAGCAGTTCCAATCGGGAGGGTCGAGGCTACACCTTC | CASSSNREGRGYTF
- | - | TRBJ2-7 | TRBV7-2 | TGTGCCAGCAGCTTTGGAGACTTGTCCTACGAGCAGTACTTC | CASSFGDLSYEQYF
TRBD1 | - | TRBJ1-2 | TRBV27 | TGTGCCAGCAGTCCCCGCGACAGGGTGGCTAACTATGGCTACACCTTC | CASSPRDRVANYGYTF
- | - | TRBJ2-7 | TRBV18 | TGTGCCAGCTCACAGGACTCGGACGGGCAGTACTTC | CASSQDSDGQYF
TRBD2 | - | TRBJ2-2 | TRBV7-9 | TGTGCCAGCAGCTCCCCGGGTAGCGGGATACTGACCGGGGAGCTGTTTTTT | CASSSPGSGILTGELFF
TRBD1 | - | TRBJ2-1 | TRBV24-1 | TGTGCCACCAGTGCAGGGGGTGAGCAGTTCTTC | CATSAGGEQFF
TRBD2 | - | TRBJ2-1 | TRBV6-2/TRBV6-3 | TGTGCCAGCAGTTACGATATGGGGGGGTACAATGAGCAGTTCTTC | CASSYDMGGYNEQFF
- | - | TRBJ1-2 | TRBV18 | TGTGCCAGCTCACCACCAGAGACACCGTATGGCTACACCTTC | CASSPPETPYGYTF
- | - | TRBJ2-3 | TRBV5-1 | TGCGCCAGCACGCGACAGGAAGGTACAGATACGCAGTATTTT | CASTRQEGTDTQYF
TRBD1 | - | TRBJ1-2 | TRBV28 | TGTGCCAGCAGACCCATGAGGGGGCCTGTTAACTATGGCTACACCTTC | CASRPMRGPVNYGYTF
- | - | TRBJ1-2 | TRBV12-3/TRBV12-4 | TGTGCCAGCAGTCCCCGACTCGGTGGCTACACCTTC | CASSPRLGGYTF
TRBD1 | few | TRBJ1-2 | TRBV6-5 | TGTGCCAGCAGCTTCGACAGGGGAAGGATAACCCAATTC | CASSFDRGRITQF
- | - | TRBJ2-7 | TRBV30 | TGTGCCTGGAGTGTAAGGGCGGGATCGGACCAGTACTTC | CAWSVRAGSDQYF
TRBD1 | - | TRBJ1-4 | TRBV30 | TGTGCCTGGAGTGGCAGGGGGCCTGAAAAACTGTTTTTT | CAWSGRGPEKLFF
TRBD1 | - | TRBJ2-1 | TRBV27 | TGTGCCAGCAGTCCAAGGACAGGGGGCATGTCTTCTTCTGAGCAGTTCTTC | CASSPRTGGMSSSEQFF
TRBD2 | - | TRBJ2-1 | TRBV7-9 | TGTGCCAGCACACTAGCGGGAGAGACCTACAATGAGCAGTTCTTC | CASTLAGETYNEQFF
TRBD1 | - | TRBJ1-4 | TRBV6-5 | TGTGCCAGCAACTACGGGACAGTTAATGAAAAACTGTTTTTT | CASNYGTVNEKLFF
TRBD1 | - | TRBJ2-7 | TRBV27 | TGTGCCAGCAGTTTATCCGGGACAGGGATACTATACGAGCAGTACTTC | CASSLSGTGILYEQYF
- | - | TRBJ2-3 | TRBV27 | TGTGCCAGCAGTTTAGGGGAGGTTAAGGATACGCAGTATTTT | CASSLGEVKDTQYF
- | - | TRBJ2-7 | TRBV11-1 | TGTGCCAGCAGTTATGGTACGGACAGCCGGAGCTACGAGCAGTACTTC | CASSYGTDSRSYEQYF
- | - | TRBJ1-1 | TRBV2 | TGTGCCAGCAGAGGGGTCTACTCCATGAACACTGAAGCTTTCTTT | CASRGVYSMNTEAFF
TRBD2 | - | TRBJ2-1 | TRBV7-3 | TGTGCCAGCAGCTGGGGACTAGCGGGAGTATATGAGCAGTTCTTC | CASSWGLAGVYEQFF
TRBD2 | few | TRBJ2-3 | TRBV24-1 | TGTGCCACCAGTGATTTGGGAGCGGGAGGGCCAGATACGCAGTATTTT | CATSDLGAGGPDTQYF
TRBD2 | - | TRBJ2-7 | TRBV6-5 | TGTGCCAGCAACCTAGCGGGAGGCCCCTACGAGCAGTACTTC | CASNLAGGPYEQYF
TRBD2 | - | TRBJ2-3 | TRBV2 | TGTGCCAGCAGCCCAAGAGCGGGGGGCACAGATACGCAGTATTTT | CASSPRAGGTDTQYF
TRBD1 | - | TRBJ2-3 | TRBV7-3 | TGTGCCAGCAGCTCGACAGGGGCCCTGGGAGATACGCAGTATTTT | CASSSTGALGDTQYF
- | - | TRBJ2-7 | TRBV29-1 | TGCAGCGTTGCAGCGAGAGGGCTAGGATACGAGCAGTACTTC | CSVAARGLGYEQYF
- | - | TRBJ1-6 | TRBV6-5 | TGTGCCAGCAGTTACGCCAGGCGAGATTCACCCCTCCACTTT | CASSYARRDSPLHF
- | few | TRBJ2-1 | TRBV5-1 | TGCGCCAGCAGCTTGGTAGCGTCCGGGTCCAATGAGCAGTTCTTC | CASSLVASGSNEQFF
- | - | TRBJ1-2 | TRBV19 | TGTGCCAGTAGCCCTCGTGACAGAGGTTACACCTTC | CASSPRDRGYTF
TRBD2 | - | TRBJ2-1 | TRBV20-1 | TGCAGTGCTAGTGAGCGGGAGGGGCGTTCCCGCCCGTTCTTC | CSASEREGRSRPFF
- | once | TRBJ2-1 | TRBV7-2 | TGTGCCAGCAGCTTATGGGTGACTCACCTTTACAATGAGCAGTTCTTC | CASSLWVTHLYNEQFF
TRBD1 | - | TRBJ1-4 | TRBV7-2 | TGTGCCAGCAGCCCCCGGTTTTGGCAGGGGGATGAAAAACTGTTTTTT | CASSPRFWQGDEKLFF
- | - | TRBJ2-1 | TRBV9 | TGTGCCCAGAGGAATGAGCAGTTCTTC | CAQRNEQFF
- | once | TRBJ2-5 | TRBV7-8 | TGTGCCAGCAGCGGGGACACGCTAGGAGGGACCCAGTACTTC | CASSGDTLGGTQYF
- | - | TRBJ2-1 | TRBV29-1 | TGCAGCGTTGAAGATCGACGGCGGCATGAGATCTACAATGAGCAGTTCTTC | CSVEDRRRHEIYNEQFF
- | - | TRBJ2-3 | TRBV27 | TGTGCCAGCAGTTTCGGGACTGGCGGAGGAAGCACAGATACGCAGTATTTT | CASSFGTGGGSTDTQYF
TRBD1 | - | TRBJ1-1 | TRBV27 | TGTGCCAGCAGGGACAGGGGGAGGACCACTGAAGCTTTCTTT | CASRDRGRTTEAFF
TRBD2 | - | TRBJ2-7 | TRBV5-6 | TGTGCCAGCACCCCAGCAGCGGGAGGGGACTACGAGCAGTACTTC | CASTPAAGGDYEQYF
- | - | TRBJ2-1 | TRBV7-2 | TGTGCCAGCAGCTTCAGCGGAAGTTCCTACAATGAGCAGTTCTTC | CASSFSGSSYNEQFF
TRBD2 | - | TRBJ2-1 | TRBV9 | TGTGCCAGCAGCGTAGTTCTAGCGGGAGCTAACAATGAGCAGTTCTTC | CASSVVLAGANNEQFF
- | - | TRBJ2-3 | TRBV7-2 | TGTGCCAGCAGCTTAAGGCCCACTTCCCCCCTAGCCATCACAGATACGCAGTATTTT | CASSLRPTSPLAITDTQYF
- | - | TRBJ2-5 | TRBV28 | TGTGCCAGCAGTTTAATGGGGCAGGGTGACTTCCAAGAGACCCAGTACTTC | CASSLMGQGDFQETQYF
TRBD1 | - | TRBJ1-3 | TRBV5-1 | TGCGCCAGCAGCTTGGGCGACAGGGACGGAAACACCATATATTTT | CASSLGDRDGNTIYF
TRBD1 | - | TRBJ2-7 | TRBV10-1 | TGCGCCAGCAGTGGGAACAGGGGCGAGCAGTACTTC | CASSGNRGEQYF